This T cell receptor beta chain originates from a study of blood T cell repertoires in COVID-19. Study overall: COVID-19 samples from acute and convalescent phases originated in the United States, Italy and Spain. Sample material is recorded as cDNA or gDNA derived from T cells, B-cell-depleted T cells, or PBMCs.

Authors' analysis steps: From reference gene primer amplification, estimates of nucleated cell counts were derived. Clones were read by immunoSEQ multiplex PCR, and TCRdb kept only the in-frame ones, dropping some. V and J calls and clone size are those listed in that table; D and trimming were worked out from the DNA. The sample includes around 130,000 clones, 84% of them seen just once. Within 2 weeks before study entry, exposed participants met a COVID-19 case. Per the germline V gene, CDR1 is LNHDA and CDR2 is SQIVND (reference sequence). The CDR3 has 15 amino acids. With 5 bases clipped from V and 5 bases from J, the junction kept 10 bases outside the gene matches.

The chain uses TRBV19 and TRBJ2-3; 7 bases are shared with TRBD1. The sequence was obtained from a woman between 18 and 29 years old who had been exposed to COVID-19. Sequencing used PBMCs or T cells enriched from blood (not recorded which). The CDR3 coding sequence is TGTGCCAGTAGTCCGACAGGGTGGGGTGAAGATACGCAGTATTTT. Amino acid sequence: CASSPTGWGEDTQYF.